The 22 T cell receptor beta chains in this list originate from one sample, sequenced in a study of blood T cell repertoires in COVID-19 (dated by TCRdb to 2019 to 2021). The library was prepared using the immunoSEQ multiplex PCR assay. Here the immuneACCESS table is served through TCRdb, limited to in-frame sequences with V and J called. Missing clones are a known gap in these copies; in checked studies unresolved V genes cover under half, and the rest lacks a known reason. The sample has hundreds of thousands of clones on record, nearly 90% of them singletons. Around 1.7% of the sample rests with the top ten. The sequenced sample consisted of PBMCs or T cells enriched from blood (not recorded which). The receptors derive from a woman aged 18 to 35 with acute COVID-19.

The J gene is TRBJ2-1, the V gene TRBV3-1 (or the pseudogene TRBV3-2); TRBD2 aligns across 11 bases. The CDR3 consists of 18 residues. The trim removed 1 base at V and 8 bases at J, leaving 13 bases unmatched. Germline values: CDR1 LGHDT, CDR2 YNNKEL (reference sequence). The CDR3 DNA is TGTGCCAGCAGCCAAGGGCTAGCGGGAGGCCCCCTATGGGATGAGCAGTTCTTC. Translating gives CASSQGLAGGPLWDEQFF.

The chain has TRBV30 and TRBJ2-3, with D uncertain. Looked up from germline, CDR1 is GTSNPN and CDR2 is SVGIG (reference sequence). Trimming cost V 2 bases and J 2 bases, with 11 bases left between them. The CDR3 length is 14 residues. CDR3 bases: TGTGCCTGGAGTCGGGTTACCACCACAGATACGCAGTATTTT. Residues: CAWSRVTTTDTQYF.

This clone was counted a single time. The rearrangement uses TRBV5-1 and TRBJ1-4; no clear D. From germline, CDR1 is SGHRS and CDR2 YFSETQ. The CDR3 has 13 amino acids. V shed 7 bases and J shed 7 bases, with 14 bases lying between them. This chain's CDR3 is CASRSPSGEKLFF. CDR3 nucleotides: TGCGCCAGCCGCTCCCCCTCGGGTGAAAAACTGTTTTTT.

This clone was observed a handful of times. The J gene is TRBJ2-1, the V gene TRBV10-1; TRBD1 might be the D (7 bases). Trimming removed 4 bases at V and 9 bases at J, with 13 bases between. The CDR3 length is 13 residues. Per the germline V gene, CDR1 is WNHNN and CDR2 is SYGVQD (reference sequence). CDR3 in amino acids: CASSVGGGSEQFF. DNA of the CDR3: TGCGCCAGCAGTGTCGGAGGGGGCAGTGAGCAGTTCTTC.

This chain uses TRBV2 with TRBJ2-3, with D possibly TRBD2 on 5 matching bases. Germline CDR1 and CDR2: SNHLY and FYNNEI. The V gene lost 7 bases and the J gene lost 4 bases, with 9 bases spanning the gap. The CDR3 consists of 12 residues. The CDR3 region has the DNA TGTGCCAGCAAAAGCGGCTCAGATACGCAGTATTTT. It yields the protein CASKSGSDTQYF.

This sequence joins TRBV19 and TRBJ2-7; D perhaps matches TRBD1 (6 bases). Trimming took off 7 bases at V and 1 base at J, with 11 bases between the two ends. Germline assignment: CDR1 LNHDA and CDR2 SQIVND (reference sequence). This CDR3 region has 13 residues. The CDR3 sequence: CASKGDISYEQYF. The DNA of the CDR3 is TGTGCCAGTAAGGGGGACATTTCCTACGAGCAGTACTTC.

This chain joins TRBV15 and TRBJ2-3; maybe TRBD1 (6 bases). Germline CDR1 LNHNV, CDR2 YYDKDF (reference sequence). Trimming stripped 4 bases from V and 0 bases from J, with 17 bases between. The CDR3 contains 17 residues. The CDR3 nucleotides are TGTGCCACCAGCATTTGGCTGGGGGCGGAGAGCACAGATACGCAGTATTTT. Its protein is CATSIWLGAESTDTQYF.

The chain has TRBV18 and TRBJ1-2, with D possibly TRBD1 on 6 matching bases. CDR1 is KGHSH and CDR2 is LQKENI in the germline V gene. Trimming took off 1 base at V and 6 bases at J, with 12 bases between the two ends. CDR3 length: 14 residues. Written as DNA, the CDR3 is TGTGCCAGCTCACCACAGGCAGGGGAACATGGCTACACCTTC. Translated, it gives CASSPQAGEHGYTF.

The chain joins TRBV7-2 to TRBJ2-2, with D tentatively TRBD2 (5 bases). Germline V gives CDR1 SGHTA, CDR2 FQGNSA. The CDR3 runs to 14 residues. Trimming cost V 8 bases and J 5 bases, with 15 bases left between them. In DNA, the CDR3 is TGTGCCAGCGTCCCGGGATTGTTAACCGGGGAGCTGTTTTTT. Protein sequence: CASVPGLLTGELFF.

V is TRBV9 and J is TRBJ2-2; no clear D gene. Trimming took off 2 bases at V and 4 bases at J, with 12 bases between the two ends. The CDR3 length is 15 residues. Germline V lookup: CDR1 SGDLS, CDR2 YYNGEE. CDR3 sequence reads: CASSVGDLGTGELFF. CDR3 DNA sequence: TGTGCCAGCAGCGTTGGAGATTTGGGCACCGGGGAGCTGTTTTTT. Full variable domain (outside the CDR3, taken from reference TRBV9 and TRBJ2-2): DSGVTQTPKHLITATGQRVTLRCSPRSGDLSVYWYQQSLDQGLQFLIQYYNGEERAKGNILERFSAQQFPDLHSELNLSSLELGDSALYFCASSVGDLGTGELFFGEGSRLTVL.

CDR3 coding DNA: TGTGCCAGCGCCTCACGAGGGACTAGCGGGACTTACAATGAGCAGTTCTTC. As protein: CASASRGTSGTYNEQFF. This chain joins TRBV7-2 and TRBJ2-1; TRBD2 aligns across 13 bases. J gave up 4 bases and V 8 bases, and 11 bases lay outside the gene matches. The CDR3 consists of 17 residues. Germline CDR1 is SGHTA and CDR2 is FQGNSA.

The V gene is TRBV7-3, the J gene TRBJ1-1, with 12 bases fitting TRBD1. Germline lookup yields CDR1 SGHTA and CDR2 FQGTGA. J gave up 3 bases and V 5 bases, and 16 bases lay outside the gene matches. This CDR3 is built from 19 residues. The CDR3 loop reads CASSPHSLRDRGLDTEAFF. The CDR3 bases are TGTGCCAGCAGCCCACATTCCCTCCGGGACAGGGGGCTGGACACTGAAGCTTTCTTT.

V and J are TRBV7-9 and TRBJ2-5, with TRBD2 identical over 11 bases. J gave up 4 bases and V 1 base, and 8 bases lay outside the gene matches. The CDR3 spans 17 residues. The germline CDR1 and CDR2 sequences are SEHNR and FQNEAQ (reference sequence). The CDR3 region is CASSLGETSGSVETQYF. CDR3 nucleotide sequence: TGTGCCAGCAGCTTAGGAGAAACTAGCGGGAGCGTAGAGACCCAGTACTTC.

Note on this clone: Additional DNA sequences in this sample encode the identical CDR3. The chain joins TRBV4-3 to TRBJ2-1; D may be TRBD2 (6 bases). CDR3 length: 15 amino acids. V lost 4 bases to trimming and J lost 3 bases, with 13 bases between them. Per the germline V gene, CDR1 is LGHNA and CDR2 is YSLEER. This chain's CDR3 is CASSRGTALYNEQFF. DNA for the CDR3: TGCGCCAGCAGCCGGGGGACTGCCCTCTACAATGAGCAGTTCTTC.

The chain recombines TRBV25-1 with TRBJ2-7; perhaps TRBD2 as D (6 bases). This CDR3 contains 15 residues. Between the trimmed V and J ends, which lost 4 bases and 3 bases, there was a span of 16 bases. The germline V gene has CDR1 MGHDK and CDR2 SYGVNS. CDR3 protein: CASSAPFRGGYEQYF. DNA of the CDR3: TGTGCCAGCAGTGCACCCTTTCGGGGAGGCTACGAGCAGTACTTC.

CDR3 region: CSASGQGVINQPQHF. CDR3 nucleotide sequence: TGCAGTGCTAGTGGCCAAGGAGTGATCAATCAGCCCCAGCATTTT. This sequence joins TRBV20-1 and TRBJ1-5; D is unresolved. This CDR3 is 15 amino acids long. Deletions cut 3 bases from V and 3 bases from J, with 15 bases between. Germline CDR1 is DFQATT and CDR2 is SNEGSKA (reference sequence).

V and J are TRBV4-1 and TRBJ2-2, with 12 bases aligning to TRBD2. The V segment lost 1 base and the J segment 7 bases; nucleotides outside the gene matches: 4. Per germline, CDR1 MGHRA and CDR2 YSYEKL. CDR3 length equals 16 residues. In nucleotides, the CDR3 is TGCGCCAGCAGCCAAGTCGGACTAGCGGGGTTCGGGGAGCTGTTTTTT. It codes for CASSQVGLAGFGELFF.

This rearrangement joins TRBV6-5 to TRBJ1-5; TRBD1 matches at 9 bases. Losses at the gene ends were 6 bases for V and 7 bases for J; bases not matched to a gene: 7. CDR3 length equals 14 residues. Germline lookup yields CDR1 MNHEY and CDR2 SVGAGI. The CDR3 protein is CASSRQGDRQPQHF. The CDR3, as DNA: TGTGCCAGCAGCCGACAGGGGGATCGGCAGCCCCAGCATTTT.

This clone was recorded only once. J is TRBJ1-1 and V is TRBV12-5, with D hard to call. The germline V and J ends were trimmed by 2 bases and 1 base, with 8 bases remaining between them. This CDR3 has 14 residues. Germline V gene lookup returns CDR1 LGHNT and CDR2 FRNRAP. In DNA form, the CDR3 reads TGTGCTAGTGGTTTGTCAAACAGGAACACTGAAGCTTTCTTT. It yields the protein CASGLSNRNTEAFF.

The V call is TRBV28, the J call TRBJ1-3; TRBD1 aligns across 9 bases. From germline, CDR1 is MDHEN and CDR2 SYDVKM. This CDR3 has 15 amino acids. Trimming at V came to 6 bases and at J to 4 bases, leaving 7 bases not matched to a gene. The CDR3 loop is CASSRDRARGNTIYF. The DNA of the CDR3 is TGTGCCAGCAGCCGGGACAGGGCACGGGGAAACACCATATATTTT.

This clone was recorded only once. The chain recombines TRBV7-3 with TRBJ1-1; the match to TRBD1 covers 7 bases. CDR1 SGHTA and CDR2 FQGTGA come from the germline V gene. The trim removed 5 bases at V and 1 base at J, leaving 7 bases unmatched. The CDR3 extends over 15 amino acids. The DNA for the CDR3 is TGTGCCAGCAGCCCACAGGGGTCCCGGAACACTGAAGCTTTCTTT. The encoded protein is CASSPQGSRNTEAFF.

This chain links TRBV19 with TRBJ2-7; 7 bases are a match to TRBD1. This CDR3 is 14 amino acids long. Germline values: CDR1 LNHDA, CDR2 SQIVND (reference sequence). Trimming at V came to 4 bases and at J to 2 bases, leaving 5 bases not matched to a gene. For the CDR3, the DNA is TGTGCCAGTAGTACCCGGACAGGAGCCTACGAGCAGTACTTC. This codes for CASSTRTGAYEQYF.